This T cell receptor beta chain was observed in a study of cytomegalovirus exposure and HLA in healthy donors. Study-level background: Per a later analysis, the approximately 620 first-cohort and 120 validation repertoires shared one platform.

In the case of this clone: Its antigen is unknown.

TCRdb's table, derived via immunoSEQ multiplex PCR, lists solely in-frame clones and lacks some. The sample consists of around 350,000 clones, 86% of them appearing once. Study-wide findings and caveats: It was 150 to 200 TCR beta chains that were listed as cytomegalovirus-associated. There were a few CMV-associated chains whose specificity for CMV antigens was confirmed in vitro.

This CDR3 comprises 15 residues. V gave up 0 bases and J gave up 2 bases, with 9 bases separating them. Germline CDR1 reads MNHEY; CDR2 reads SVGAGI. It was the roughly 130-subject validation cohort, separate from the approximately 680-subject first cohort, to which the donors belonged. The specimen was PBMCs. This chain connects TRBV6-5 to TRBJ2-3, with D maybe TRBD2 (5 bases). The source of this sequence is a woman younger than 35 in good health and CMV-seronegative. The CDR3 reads CASSYSGESTDTQYF. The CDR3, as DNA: TGTGCCAGCAGTTACTCCGGGGAATCCACAGATACGCAGTATTTT.